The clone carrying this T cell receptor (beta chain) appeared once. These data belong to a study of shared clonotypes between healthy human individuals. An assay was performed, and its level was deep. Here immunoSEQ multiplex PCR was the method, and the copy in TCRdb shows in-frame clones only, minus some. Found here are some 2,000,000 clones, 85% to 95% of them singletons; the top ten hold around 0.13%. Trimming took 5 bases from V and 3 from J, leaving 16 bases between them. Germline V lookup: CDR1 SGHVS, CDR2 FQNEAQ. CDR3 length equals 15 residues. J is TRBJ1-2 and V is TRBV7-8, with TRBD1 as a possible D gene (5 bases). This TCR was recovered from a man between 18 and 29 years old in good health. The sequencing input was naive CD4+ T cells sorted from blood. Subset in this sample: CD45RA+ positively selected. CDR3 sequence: CASSPYRQFDYGYTF. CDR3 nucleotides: TGTGCCAGCAGCCCCTACAGGCAATTTGACTATGGCTACACCTTC.